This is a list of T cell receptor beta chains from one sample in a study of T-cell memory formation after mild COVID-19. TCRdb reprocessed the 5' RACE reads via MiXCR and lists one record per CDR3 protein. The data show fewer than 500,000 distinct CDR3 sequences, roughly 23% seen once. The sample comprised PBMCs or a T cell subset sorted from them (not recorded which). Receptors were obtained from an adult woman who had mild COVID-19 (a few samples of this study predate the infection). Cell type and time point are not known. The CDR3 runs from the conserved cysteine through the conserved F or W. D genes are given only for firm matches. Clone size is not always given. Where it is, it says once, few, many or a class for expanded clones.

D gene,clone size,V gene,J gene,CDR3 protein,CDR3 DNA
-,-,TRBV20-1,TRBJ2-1,CSARETGDYNEQFF,TGCAGTGCTAGAGAGACCGGGGACTACAATGAGCAGTTCTTC
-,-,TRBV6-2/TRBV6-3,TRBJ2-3,CASSYRNRDTQYF,TGTGCCAGCAGTTATCGCAACAGGGATACGCAGTATTTT
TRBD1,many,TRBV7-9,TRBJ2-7,CASSATGDEQYF,TGTGCCAGCAGCGCGACAGGGGACGAGCAGTACTTC
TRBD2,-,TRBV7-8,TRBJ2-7,CASSLVGLANEQYF,TGTGCCAGCAGCTTAGTTGGACTAGCCAACGAGCAGTACTTC
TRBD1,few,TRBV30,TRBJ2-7,CAWSVQGMDEQYF,TGTGCCTGGAGTGTACAGGGGATGGACGAGCAGTACTTC
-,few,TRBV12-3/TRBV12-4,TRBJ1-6,CASTVTNYNSPLHF,TGTGCCAGCACAGTGACTAATTATAATTCACCCCTCCACTTT
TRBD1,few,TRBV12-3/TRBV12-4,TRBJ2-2,CASSDKTGVTGELFF,TGTGCCAGCAGTGACAAAACAGGGGTCACCGGGGAGCTGTTTTTT
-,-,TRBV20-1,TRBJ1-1,CSARRPAGEAFF,TGCAGTGCTCGGCGGCCGGCGGGAGAAGCTTTCTTT
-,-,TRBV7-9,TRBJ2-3,CASCPPLLTGRDTQYF,TGTGCCAGCTGTCCACCGCTGTTGACAGGCAGAGATACGCAGTATTTT
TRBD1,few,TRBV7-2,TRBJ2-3,CASSFDRGNTDTQYF,TGTGCCAGCAGTTTCGACAGGGGAAACACAGATACGCAGTATTTT
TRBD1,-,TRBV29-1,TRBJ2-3,CSVGRGLEDTQYF,TGCAGCGTTGGCAGGGGGCTTGAGGATACGCAGTATTTT
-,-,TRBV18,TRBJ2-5,CASSPPWGHSQETQYF,TGTGCCAGCTCACCACCGTGGGGACACAGCCAAGAGACCCAGTACTTC
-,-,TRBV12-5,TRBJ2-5,CASGLVSSIGGSIQETQYF,TGTGCTAGTGGTTTGGTTTCATCGATCGGGGGCTCTATACAAGAGACCCAGTACTTC
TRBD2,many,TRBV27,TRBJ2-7,CASSLTLSGLYYEQYF,TGTGCCAGCAGCCTTACCCTTAGCGGGCTTTACTACGAGCAGTACTTC
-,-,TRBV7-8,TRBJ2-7,CASSPTEGVSYEQYF,TGTGCCAGCAGCCCAACAGAGGGTGTTTCGTACGAGCAGTACTTC
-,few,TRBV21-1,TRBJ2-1,CASSKVVRGIHNEQFF,TGTGCCAGCAGCAAAGTTGTCAGGGGGATCCACAATGAGCAGTTCTTC
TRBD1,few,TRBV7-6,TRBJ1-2,CASSDRENYGYTF,TGTGCCAGCTCGGACAGGGAAAACTATGGCTACACCTTC
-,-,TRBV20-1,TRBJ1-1,CSARRTYTEAFF,TGCAGTGCTAGAAGGACGTACACTGAAGCTTTCTTT
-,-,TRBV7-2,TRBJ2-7,CASSLDRFSYEQYF,TGTGCCAGCAGCTTAGATCGATTCTCCTACGAGCAGTACTTC
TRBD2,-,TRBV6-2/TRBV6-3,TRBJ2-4,CASSHRLAEDLGIQYF,TGTGCCAGCAGTCATCGACTAGCGGAGGACCTTGGCATTCAGTACTTC
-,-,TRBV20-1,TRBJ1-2,CSALWEGSGYTF,TGCAGTGCACTCTGGGAGGGGAGCGGCTACACCTTC
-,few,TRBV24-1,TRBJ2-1,CAAISLDKPLEDNEQFF,TGTGCCGCCATTTCCCTCGACAAGCCCTTAGAGGACAATGAGCAGTTCTTC
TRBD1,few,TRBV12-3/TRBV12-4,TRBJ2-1,CASSFGQGGEQFF,TGTGCCAGCAGTTTTGGACAGGGTGGTGAGCAGTTCTTC
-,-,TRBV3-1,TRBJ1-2,CASSQDRAGQYGYTF,TGTGCCAGCAGCCAAGATAGGGCAGGGCAATATGGCTACACCTTC
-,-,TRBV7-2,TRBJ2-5,CASNWGGGEETQYF,TGTGCCAGCAACTGGGGTGGCGGGGAAGAGACCCAGTACTTC
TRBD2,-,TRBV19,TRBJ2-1,CASSQLAGGLYNEQFF,TGTGCCAGTAGTCAGCTAGCGGGAGGGCTCTACAATGAGCAGTTCTTC
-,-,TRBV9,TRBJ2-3,CASTTGPSTDTQYF,TGTGCCAGCACGACAGGTCCTAGCACAGATACGCAGTATTTT
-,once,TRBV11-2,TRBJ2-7,CASSFLSGDRDEQYF,TGTGCCAGCAGCTTCCTTAGCGGGGACAGGGACGAGCAGTACTTC
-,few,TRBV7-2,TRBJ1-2,CASTPPAGVYGYTF,TGTGCCAGCACCCCACCGGCAGGTGTCTATGGCTACACCTTC
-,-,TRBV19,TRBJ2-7,CASSIKDGHEQYF,TGTGCCAGTAGTATAAAGGACGGCCACGAGCAGTACTTC
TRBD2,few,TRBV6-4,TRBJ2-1,CASSDSGEGEQFF,TGTGCCAGCAGTGATTCGGGGGAGGGTGAGCAGTTCTTC
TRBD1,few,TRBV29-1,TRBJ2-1,CSVEERTGLGYNEQFF,TGCAGCGTTGAAGAGCGGACAGGGTTAGGCTACAATGAGCAGTTCTTC
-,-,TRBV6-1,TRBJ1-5,CASRSGRIYSNQPQHF,TGTGCCAGCAGGTCGGGCAGGATCTATAGCAATCAGCCCCAGCATTTT
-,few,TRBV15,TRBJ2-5,CATSSDRNQETQYF,TGTGCCACCAGCTCCGACAGAAACCAAGAGACCCAGTACTTC
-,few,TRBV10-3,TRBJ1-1,CAISESQSWNTEAFF,TGTGCCATCAGTGAGTCCCAAAGTTGGAACACTGAAGCTTTCTTT
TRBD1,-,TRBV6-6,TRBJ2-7,CASSYYRDRNEQYF,TGTGCCAGCAGTTACTACCGGGACAGGAACGAGCAGTACTTC
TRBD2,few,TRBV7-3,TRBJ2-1,CASSLALAGGNEQFF,TGTGCCAGCAGCTTAGCGTTAGCGGGGGGAAATGAGCAGTTCTTC
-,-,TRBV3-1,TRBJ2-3,CASSQATQQTQYF,TGTGCCAGCAGCCAGGCGACCCAGCAAACGCAGTATTTT
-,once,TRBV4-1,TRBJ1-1,CASSQDGGGNTEAFF,TGCGCCAGCAGCCAAGATGGGGGGGGGAACACTGAAGCTTTCTTT
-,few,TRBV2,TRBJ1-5,CASKLRNQPQHF,TGTGCCAGCAAGCTCCGGAATCAGCCCCAGCATTTT